The entry below describes one T cell receptor (beta chain). The antigen is unknown. Germline assignment: CDR1 SGHTA and CDR2 FQGNSA. This CDR3 contains 17 residues. The V gene end was trimmed by 3 bases and the J gene end by 0 bases; junction bases not matched to a gene: 6. The sample originates from a study of cytomegalovirus exposure and HLA in healthy donors. Findings and caveats of the study: As a later analysis showed, a missense DCLRE1C variant was linked to trimming of TCR beta V- and J-genes.

PCR involved 60 Vbeta and 13 Jbeta primers. Some clones are missing from TCRdb's copy, which holds only in-frame ones; the method was immunoSEQ multiplex PCR. The repertoire holds roughly 100,000 clones, 60% to 85% seen once, with roughly 4% in the top ten. The receptor's source is a man in his forties or fifties in good health and CMV-seropositive. The V gene is TRBV7-2, the J gene TRBJ1-3; TRBD1 aligns across 9 bases. The sequenced material came from PBMCs. CDR3 region: CASSFSGTGFSGNTIYF. Written as DNA, the CDR3 is TGTGCCAGCAGCTTCTCCGGGACAGGGTTCTCTGGAAACACCATATATTTT.